These T cell receptor beta chains were read from a single sample in a study of cytomegalovirus exposure and HLA in healthy donors. TCRdb keeps only in-frame clones here, not all; method: immunoSEQ multiplex PCR. The data contain 150,000 to 200,000 clones, around 62% of them seen just once; the ten biggest clones take up about 3.2%. The sequenced sample consisted of PBMCs. The receptors derive from a man between 40 and 49 years old in good health and CMV-seronegative. The CDR3 runs from the conserved cysteine through the conserved F or W. The D gene is left open where the match is weak. Rows give clone size only sometimes, using once, few, many, or a class for an expanded clone.

J gene | D gene | V gene | clone size | CDR3 DNA | CDR3 protein
TRBJ2-3 | TRBD1 | TRBV7-7 | few | TGTGCCAGCAGCGTGACAGGGAGAGATACGCAGTATTTT | CASSVTGRDTQYF
TRBJ2-5 | TRBD2 | TRBV4-3 | NA | TGCGCCAGCAGCCAAGAGGGACTAGCGTGGGGAGAGACCCAGTACTTC | CASSQEGLAWGETQYF
TRBJ1-1 | TRBD1 | TRBV18 | NA | TGTGCCAGCTCACCTAAGACAGGGAAAACTGAAGCTTTCTTT | CASSPKTGKTEAFF
TRBJ1-5 | NA | TRBV18 | NA | TGTGCCAGCTCACCGGTCGGGGATTTTAGCAATCAGCCCCAGCATTTT | CASSPVGDFSNQPQHF
TRBJ1-4 | TRBD1 | TRBV19 | NA | TGTGCCAGTGGGACAGTCATTGAAAAACTGTTTTTT | CASGTVIEKLFF
TRBJ2-7 | TRBD1 | TRBV5-6 | once | TGTGCCAGCAGCTTGTTCGACAGGGGGTTCAACGAGCAGTACTTC | CASSLFDRGFNEQYF
TRBJ2-1 | TRBD2 | TRBV29-1 | NA | TGCAGCGTTGGTGGCGGGGGTTCCTACAATGAGCAGTTCTTC | CSVGGGGSYNEQFF
TRBJ2-3 | TRBD1 | TRBV5-6 | once | TGTGCCAGCAGCTACCCCTGGGACAGGGAACATACGCAGTATTTT | CASSYPWDREHTQYF
TRBJ1-2 | TRBD1 | TRBV6-4 | NA | TGTGCCAGCAAGGCAGGGGGTGTCGGTGGCTACACCTTC | CASKAGGVGGYTF
TRBJ2-1 | TRBD2 | TRBV4-3 | few | TGCGCCAGCAGCCAATTAGCGGGCAATGAGCAGTTCTTC | CASSQLAGNEQFF
TRBJ2-7 | TRBD1 | TRBV27 | NA | TGTGCCAGCAGTTTATCGGCGACAGGGGCGTCCTACGAGCAGTACTTC | CASSLSATGASYEQYF
TRBJ2-5 | TRBD2 | TRBV4-2 | NA | TGTGCCAGCAGCCAAGGGTACGGAACTAGCGGGGGGGACCAAGAGACCCAGTACTTC | CASSQGYGTSGGDQETQYF
TRBJ2-7 | TRBD2 | TRBV9 | NA | TGTGCCCTCCAAGCGGGATCCTACGAGCAGTACTTC | CALQAGSYEQYF
TRBJ2-3 | TRBD2 | TRBV5-1 | few | TGCGCCACCAGACTAGCGGGGAAGAAAGATACGCAGTATTTT | CATRLAGKKDTQYF
TRBJ1-6 | TRBD1 | TRBV7-9 | NA | TGTTCCAGCAGCTTAACGGACAGGGTAATTAATTCACCCCTCCACTTT | CSSSLTDRVINSPLHF
TRBJ2-5 | TRBD1 | TRBV7-7 | NA | TGTGCTAGCAGCTTAAACAGGGGTCTCCAAGAGACCCAGTACTTC | CASSLNRGLQETQYF
TRBJ2-7 | TRBD2 | TRBV5-1 | few | TGCGCCAGCAGCTTGGAGGTTAGCGGGAGCAACTCCTACGAGCAGTACTTC | CASSLEVSGSNSYEQYF
TRBJ1-3 | NA | TRBV18 | few | TGTGCCAGCTCACCACCAGGCGCCGGGTATGGAAACACCATATATTTT | CASSPPGAGYGNTIYF
TRBJ1-5 | NA | TRBV30 | few | TGTGCCTGGAGTGGAGGAGGCGGACAGCCCCAGCATTTT | CAWSGGGGQPQHF
TRBJ2-7 | TRBD1 | TRBV30 | few | TGTGCCTTATACAGGGGGCAAGTGGGCGAGCAGTACTTC | CALYRGQVGEQYF
TRBJ2-5 | TRBD2 | TRBV7-9 | NA | TGTGCCAGCAGCACCATAGCGGGAGGGCCCAGAGAGACCCAGTACTTC | CASSTIAGGPRETQYF
TRBJ2-3 | TRBD2 | TRBV9 | NA | TGTGCCAGCAGTCCTCGGACTAGCGGGGGCTGGGCAGATACGCAGTATTTT | CASSPRTSGGWADTQYF
TRBJ2-1 | NA | TRBV5-1 | NA | TGCGCCAGCAGCTTCGCCGCAGACAATGAGCAGTTCTTC | CASSFAADNEQFF
TRBJ1-2 | TRBD1 | TRBV19 | NA | TGTGCCAGTAGTCGAAGGGACAGGTGGATTGTTGGCTACACCTTC | CASSRRDRWIVGYTF
TRBJ2-5 | TRBD1 | TRBV19 | NA | TGTGCCAGTAGTAGGACAGGGATCCAAGAGACCCAGTACTTC | CASSRTGIQETQYF
TRBJ2-5 | TRBD1 | TRBV10-2 | NA | TGCGCCAGCAGTGGAGACAGGGTAGAGACCCAGTACTTC | CASSGDRVETQYF
TRBJ2-7 | NA | TRBV9 | few | TGTGCCAGCAGCGTAGATCAGGGAATACACGAGCAGTACTTC | CASSVDQGIHEQYF
TRBJ1-1 | NA | TRBV4-1 | few | TGCGCCAGCAGCCAGACAGAAACCCTCAACACTGAAGCTTTCTTT | CASSQTETLNTEAFF
TRBJ1-6 | NA | TRBV18 | NA | TGTGCCAGCTCACCATTTGGGGGGAATTCACCCCTCCACTTT | CASSPFGGNSPLHF
TRBJ1-5 | TRBD1 | TRBV5-1 | NA | TGCGCCAGCAGTTCCGGACAGGGAGATCAGCCCCAGCATTTT | CASSSGQGDQPQHF
TRBJ2-7 | TRBD1 | TRBV27 | NA | TGTGCCAGCAAGCGTCTGGGACAGGGGGCATACGAGCAGTACTTC | CASKRLGQGAYEQYF
TRBJ1-5 | NA | TRBV20-1 | NA | TGCAGTGCTAGGCGGGAACAACTCCAGCATTTT | CSARREQLQHF
TRBJ2-7 | TRBD2 | TRBV2 | few | TGTGCCAGCACCTCCCCGGTTTTGCTAGCGGGACGCGAGCAGTACTTC | CASTSPVLLAGREQYF
TRBJ2-7 | NA | TRBV6-6 | NA | TGTGCCGCCCTGGACTCCTCCTACGAGCAGTACTTC | CAALDSSYEQYF
TRBJ1-5 | NA | TRBV4-1 | few | TGCGCCAGCAGCCAAGAGGCGGTGGACTATAGCAATCAGCCCCAGCATTTT | CASSQEAVDYSNQPQHF
TRBJ2-3 | TRBD1 | TRBV19 | NA | TGTGCCACCGTAAAGGGGACAGGGGGCTTCACAGATACGCAGTATTTT | CATVKGTGGFTDTQYF
TRBJ2-3 | TRBD1 | TRBV30 | few | TGTGCCTGGAGTCCCGGGACAGGGGGATCAGATACGCAGTATTTT | CAWSPGTGGSDTQYF
TRBJ2-1 | TRBD1 | TRBV19 | few | TGTGCCAGTAGTAGTGGGACAGGGGGCTGGAATGAGCAGTTCTTC | CASSSGTGGWNEQFF
TRBJ2-1 | NA | TRBV7-8 | NA | TGTGCCAGCAGCCTTGGAGGGACTTCTTACAATGAGCAGTTCTTC | CASSLGGTSYNEQFF
TRBJ2-1 | TRBD2 | TRBV5-6 | NA | TGTGCCAGCAGACTAGCGGGCATCGAGCAGTTCTTC | CASRLAGIEQFF
TRBJ1-6 | TRBD1 | TRBV7-8 | NA | TGTGCCAGCAGCTTAGCATGGGACAGCTTAAATTCACCCCTCCACTTT | CASSLAWDSLNSPLHF
TRBJ2-7 | TRBD1 | TRBV5-1 | NA | TGCGCCAGCAGCTGGACAGGGTCCTACGAGCAGTACTTC | CASSWTGSYEQYF
TRBJ2-3 | NA | TRBV5-1 | NA | TGCGCCAGCAGCTTGGCCGGGACTTTTAGCACAGATACGCAGTATTTT | CASSLAGTFSTDTQYF
TRBJ2-2 | TRBD1 | TRBV5-1 | NA | TGCGCCAGCAGCCCGGGACAGCTTAACACCGGGGAGCTGTTTTTT | CASSPGQLNTGELFF